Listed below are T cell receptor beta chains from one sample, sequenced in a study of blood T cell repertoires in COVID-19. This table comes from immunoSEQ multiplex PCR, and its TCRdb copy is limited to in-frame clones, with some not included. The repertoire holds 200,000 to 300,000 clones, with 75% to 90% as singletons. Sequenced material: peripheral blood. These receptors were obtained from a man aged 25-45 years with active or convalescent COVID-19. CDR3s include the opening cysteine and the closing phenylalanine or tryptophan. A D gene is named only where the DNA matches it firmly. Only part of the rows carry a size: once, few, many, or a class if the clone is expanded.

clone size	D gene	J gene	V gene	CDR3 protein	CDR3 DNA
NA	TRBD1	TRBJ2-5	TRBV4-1	CASSRTAGTGNQETQYF	TGCGCCAGCAGTCGGACGGCGGGGACAGGGAACCAAGAGACCCAGTACTTC
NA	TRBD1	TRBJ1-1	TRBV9	CASSVGTGVTEAFF	TGTGCCAGCAGCGTAGGGACAGGGGTCACTGAAGCTTTCTTT
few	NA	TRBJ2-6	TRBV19	CASSTKETRLLGANVLTF	TGTGCCAGTAGTACAAAGGAAACCAGGTTGCTCGGGGCCAACGTCCTGACTTTC
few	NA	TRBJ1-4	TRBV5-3	CARSLIGGGPTNEKLFF	TGTGCCAGAAGCTTGATTGGGGGAGGCCCAACTAATGAAAAACTGTTTTTT
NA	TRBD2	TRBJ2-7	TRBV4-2	CASSHATSGTSEQYF	TGTGCCAGCAGCCATGCCACTAGCGGAACAAGCGAGCAGTACTTC
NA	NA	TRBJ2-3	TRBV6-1	CASSGTGGLYTDTQYF	TGTGCCAGCAGTGGGACTGGGGGACTTTACACAGATACGCAGTATTTT
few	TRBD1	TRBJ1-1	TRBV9	CASSTGDSEAFF	TGTGCCAGCAGCACCGGGGACAGTGAAGCTTTCTTT
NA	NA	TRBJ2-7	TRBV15	CATSRAPGGTVVHEQYF	TGTGCCACCAGCAGAGCCCCAGGGGGGACGGTAGTCCACGAGCAGTACTTC
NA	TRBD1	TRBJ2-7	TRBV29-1	CSIPQGLNEQYF	TGCAGCATACCACAGGGGTTGAACGAGCAGTACTTC
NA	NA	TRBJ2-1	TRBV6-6	CASRLKDPPTVNEQFF	TGTGCCAGCAGACTAAAGGATCCCCCAACCGTCAATGAGCAGTTCTTC
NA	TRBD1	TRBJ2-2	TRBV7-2	CASSLVQGRSGELFF	TGTGCCAGCAGCTTAGTACAGGGGAGATCCGGGGAGCTGTTTTTT
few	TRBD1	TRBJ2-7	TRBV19	CASSIPGQGVEQYF	TGTGCCAGTAGTATCCCGGGACAGGGGGTCGAGCAGTACTTC
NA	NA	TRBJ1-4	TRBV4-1	CASSQGQDNEKLFF	TGCGCCAGCAGCCAAGGGCAGGATAATGAAAAACTGTTTTTT
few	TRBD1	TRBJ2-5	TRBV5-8	CASSVGGSTEETQYF	TGTGCCAGCAGCGTAGGGGGCTCGACGGAAGAGACCCAGTACTTC
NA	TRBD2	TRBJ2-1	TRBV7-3	CASSLNPWTSRTALKDNEQFF	TGTGCCAGCAGCTTAAATCCCTGGACTAGCCGGACCGCCCTTAAGGACAATGAGCAGTTCTTC
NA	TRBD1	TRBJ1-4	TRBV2	CASSEDRGWEKLFF	TGTGCCAGCAGTGAGGACAGGGGTTGGGAAAAACTGTTTTTT
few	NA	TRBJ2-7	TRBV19	CASSTPGGWDEQYF	TGTGCCAGTAGTACGCCCGGAGGCTGGGACGAGCAGTACTTC
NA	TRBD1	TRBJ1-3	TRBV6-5	CASSTGGPGNTIYF	TGTGCCAGCAGCACAGGGGGCCCTGGAAACACCATATATTTT
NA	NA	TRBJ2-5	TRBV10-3	CAISKLGRSQGGSTDQTTQYF	TGTGCCATCAGTAAGTTAGGACGGAGCCAGGGGGGTTCGACAGATCAGACGACCCAGTACTTC
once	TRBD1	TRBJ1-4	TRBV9	CASSETANRGKFEKLFF	TGTGCCAGCAGCGAGACCGCTAACAGGGGAAAATTCGAAAAACTGTTTTTT
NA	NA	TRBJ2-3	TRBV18	CASSPTADTQYF	TGTGCCAGCTCACCTACGGCAGATACGCAGTATTTT
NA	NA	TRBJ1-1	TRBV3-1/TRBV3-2	CASSQDVASPEAFF	TGTGCCAGCAGCCAAGATGTAGCAAGCCCTGAAGCTTTCTTT
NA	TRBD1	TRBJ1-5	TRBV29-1	CSVEESQGAGQPQHF	TGCAGCGTTGAAGAGTCCCAGGGGGCGGGTCAGCCCCAGCATTTT
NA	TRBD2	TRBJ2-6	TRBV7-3	CASSPSSGGRSGANVLTF	TGTGCCAGCAGCCCAAGTAGCGGGGGAAGATCTGGGGCCAACGTCCTGACTTTC
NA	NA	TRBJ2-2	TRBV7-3	CASSPARTGITGELFF	TGTGCCAGCAGCCCGGCACGTACAGGGATCACCGGGGAGCTGTTTTTT
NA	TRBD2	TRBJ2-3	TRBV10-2	CASSESGAGGADTQYF	TGCGCCAGCAGTGAGTCGGGAGCGGGGGGGGCAGATACGCAGTATTTT
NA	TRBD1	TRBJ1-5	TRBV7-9	CASSQTGDNQPQHF	TGTGCCAGCAGCCAAACAGGGGACAATCAGCCCCAGCATTTT
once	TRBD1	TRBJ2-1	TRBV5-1	CASSTGQEIIYNEQFF	TGCGCCAGCAGCACGGGACAGGAAATAATATACAATGAGCAGTTCTTC
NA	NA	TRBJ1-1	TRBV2	CASSRDSYFLNTEAFF	TGTGCCAGCAGTAGAGACAGCTATTTCCTGAACACTGAAGCTTTCTTT
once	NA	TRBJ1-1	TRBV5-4	CASSLGRGTEAFF	TGTGCCAGCAGCTTGGGACGGGGCACTGAAGCTTTCTTT
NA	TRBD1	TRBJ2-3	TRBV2	CASSRQGPNPTDTQYF	TGTGCCAGCAGCAGACAGGGGCCCAACCCCACAGATACGCAGTATTTT
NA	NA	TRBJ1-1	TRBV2	CASSDLDRTEAFF	TGTGCCAGCAGTGATCTAGACAGGACTGAAGCTTTCTTT
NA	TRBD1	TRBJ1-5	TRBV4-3	CASSQSTGDLNQPQHF	TGCGCCAGCAGCCAGAGTACAGGGGACCTCAATCAGCCCCAGCATTTT
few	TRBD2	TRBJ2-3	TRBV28	CASSGAEGAGGRIYTQYF	TGTGCCAGCAGTGGGGCGGAGGGAGCGGGGGGGCGGATATATACGCAGTATTTT
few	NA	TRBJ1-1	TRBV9	CASSVAVNTEAFF	TGTGCCAGCAGCGTTGCGGTAAACACTGAAGCTTTCTTT
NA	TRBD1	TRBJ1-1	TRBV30	CAWGPGTGGWTEAFF	TGTGCCTGGGGCCCCGGGACAGGGGGATGGACTGAAGCTTTCTTT
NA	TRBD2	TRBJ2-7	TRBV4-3	CASSQDREVGEQYF	TGCGCCAGCAGCCAAGATCGGGAGGTGGGGGAGCAGTACTTC
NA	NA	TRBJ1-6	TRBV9	CASSVDEDSPLHF	TGTGCCAGCAGCGTAGATGAGGATTCACCCCTCCACTTT
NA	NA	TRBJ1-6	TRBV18	CASSTYPADVQNSPLHF	TGTGCCAGCTCAACCTATCCGGCGGATGTTCAAAATTCACCCCTCCACTTT
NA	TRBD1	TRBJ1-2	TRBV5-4	CASSPNRGRYGYTF	TGTGCCAGCAGCCCAAACAGGGGACGTTATGGCTACACCTTC
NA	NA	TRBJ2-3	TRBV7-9	CASIWGETDTQYF	TGTGCCAGCATTTGGGGAGAAACAGATACGCAGTATTTT
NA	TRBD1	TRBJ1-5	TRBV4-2	CASSQSTGDSNQPQHF	TGTGCCAGCAGCCAATCCACAGGGGATAGCAATCAGCCCCAGCATTTT
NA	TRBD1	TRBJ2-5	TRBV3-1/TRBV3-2	CASSPRERSGTGGQETQYF	TGTGCCAGCAGCCCAAGAGAGAGATCCGGGACAGGGGGACAAGAGACCCAGTACTTC
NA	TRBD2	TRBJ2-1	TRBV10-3	CAISLTSGDSFVDEQFF	TGTGCCATCAGCCTGACTAGCGGGGACTCTTTCGTGGATGAGCAGTTCTTC